This T cell receptor beta chain was identified during a study of blood T cells in healthy people across ages. The CDR3 loop spans 12 amino acids. Germline CDR1 is SGHRS and CDR2 is YFSETQ. Trimming shortened V by 10 bases and J by 11 bases, and 21 bases separated the two germline ends. About this clonotype: A much bigger clone sits one base away, suggesting this may be a read error.

Primers used in a second PCR of about 6 to 11 cycles were a sample-barcoded 5' primer and a J-beta primer mix. MiXCR was run by TCRdb on the 5' RACE reads, yielding one entry per CDR3 protein. The sample records 750,000 to 1,000,000 distinct CDR3 sequences, 25% to 35% being singletons. The same data also went into a second study, on T cells of mothers and their children. From that study: Overlap in related mother-child pairs always slightly exceeded unrelated pairs, never significantly.

Sequencing was performed on blood. The TCR was taken from a woman in her thirties or forties in good health. This sequence joins TRBV5-1 and TRBJ2-5, with a tentative D call TRBD1 (6 bases). CDR3 sequence reads: CASGTGWDEQYF. The CDR3 DNA is TGCGCCTCGGGCACAGGGTGGGATGAGCAGTACTTC.